This T cell receptor beta chain was profiled in a study of blood T cell repertoires in COVID-19. Sequencing used immunoSEQ multiplex PCR; TCRdb keeps in-frame clones, though not all of them. The table shows around 430,000 clones, with around nine tenths occurring only once. What was sequenced was PBMCs or T cells enriched from blood (not recorded which). This clonotype originated in a woman between 50 and 59 years old who had recovered from COVID-19.

CDR3 in DNA: TGTGCCAGCAGCCGGGACAGGGGGAATGAAAAACTGTTTTTT. Protein sequence: CASSRDRGNEKLFF. The gene calls are TRBV6-5 and TRBJ1-4, with 11 bases aligning to TRBD1. The CDR3 consists of 14 residues. Germline values: CDR1 MNHEY, CDR2 SVGAGI. The junction had 2 bases not matched to a gene; V was cut back by 6 bases and J by 5 bases.